Listed below are T cell receptor beta chains from one sample, sequenced in a study of cytomegalovirus exposure and HLA in healthy donors. Profiling relied on immunoSEQ multiplex PCR, and the TCRdb table lists in-frame clones only, not all of them. The sample has just under 250,000 clones, 82% seen once. Sequencing was done on a sample of PBMCs. These receptors came from a woman in her forties in good health and CMV-seropositive. CDR3s include the opening cysteine and the closing phenylalanine or tryptophan. The D gene is left open where the match is weak. Clone size appears in some rows only: once, few, many, or a class for an expanded clone.

v_gene: TRBV27; j_gene: TRBJ1-4; d_gene: NA; abundance: NA; CDR3nt: TGTGCCAGCAGGCACCGGGACACCGGGCGGGAAAAACTGTTTTTT; CDR3aa: CASRHRDTGREKLFF
v_gene: TRBV4-1; j_gene: TRBJ1-1; d_gene: TRBD1; abundance: NA; CDR3nt: TGCGCCAGCAGACTAGGACAGGGGGCCGCCACTGAAGCTTTCTTT; CDR3aa: CASRLGQGAATEAFF
v_gene: TRBV7-8; j_gene: TRBJ1-2; d_gene: TRBD1; abundance: NA; CDR3nt: TGTGCCAGCAGCTTAGCCCAGGGGGCGCATGGCTACACCTTC; CDR3aa: CASSLAQGAHGYTF
v_gene: TRBV13; j_gene: TRBJ2-7; d_gene: TRBD1; abundance: NA; CDR3nt: TGTGCCAGCAGCCCGGACCGGGACAGGGGCGAGCAGTACTTC; CDR3aa: CASSPDRDRGEQYF
v_gene: TRBV7-2; j_gene: TRBJ1-6; d_gene: TRBD1; abundance: NA; CDR3nt: TGTGCCAGCAGCACCAGACAGGGATCACCCCTCCACTTT; CDR3aa: CASSTRQGSPLHF
v_gene: TRBV9; j_gene: TRBJ2-1; d_gene: NA; abundance: few; CDR3nt: TGTGCCAGCAGCGTAGGCGGCCCTAACAATGAGCAGTTCTTC; CDR3aa: CASSVGGPNNEQFF
v_gene: TRBV14; j_gene: TRBJ2-5; d_gene: NA; abundance: NA; CDR3nt: TGTGCCAGCAGCCAAGGTAGAAACCAGTACTTC; CDR3aa: CASSQGRNQYF
v_gene: TRBV19; j_gene: TRBJ1-5; d_gene: TRBD1; abundance: few; CDR3nt: TGTGCCAGCGGGGGGGACAGAAATAGCAATCAGCCCCAGCATTTT; CDR3aa: CASGGDRNSNQPQHF
v_gene: TRBV9; j_gene: TRBJ1-4; d_gene: TRBD1; abundance: once; CDR3nt: TGTGCCAGCAGCTTAGCCGGGACAGGGTCTGAAAAACTGTTTTTT; CDR3aa: CASSLAGTGSEKLFF
v_gene: TRBV5-1; j_gene: TRBJ1-5; d_gene: NA; abundance: NA; CDR3nt: TGCGCCAGCAGCTTGGCGGGGGGGGGCAATCAGCCCCAGCATTTT; CDR3aa: CASSLAGGGNQPQHF
v_gene: TRBV29-1; j_gene: TRBJ1-1; d_gene: NA; abundance: NA; CDR3nt: TGCAGCTACGACGGGGGGTGGGGTGAAGCTTTCTTT; CDR3aa: CSYDGGWGEAFF
v_gene: TRBV5-1; j_gene: TRBJ1-1; d_gene: NA; abundance: NA; CDR3nt: TGCGCCAGCAGAGGGGGTATGAACACTGAAGCTTTCTTT; CDR3aa: CASRGGMNTEAFF
v_gene: TRBV5-6; j_gene: TRBJ1-4; d_gene: NA; abundance: NA; CDR3nt: TGTGCCAGCAGCTTGTGGGGACTGAATGAAAAACTGTTTTTT; CDR3aa: CASSLWGLNEKLFF
v_gene: TRBV7-9; j_gene: TRBJ2-1; d_gene: TRBD2; abundance: NA; CDR3nt: TGTGCCAGCAGCTTAGCATACGGGGGGGCCGGCTACAATGAGCAGTTCTTC; CDR3aa: CASSLAYGGAGYNEQFF
v_gene: TRBV7-3; j_gene: TRBJ2-3; d_gene: TRBD2; abundance: NA; CDR3nt: TGTGCCAGCAGCACGACGGGACTAATAGAGGATACGCAGTATTTT; CDR3aa: CASSTTGLIEDTQYF
v_gene: TRBV4-1; j_gene: TRBJ1-2; d_gene: NA; abundance: NA; CDR3nt: TGCGCCAGCAGCCAAGAAGAGAGACAGAGATATGGCTACACCTTC; CDR3aa: CASSQEERQRYGYTF
v_gene: TRBV6-6; j_gene: TRBJ1-1; d_gene: TRBD1; abundance: NA; CDR3nt: TGTGCCAGCAGACCAACAGGGGGAGAGAACACTGAAGCTTTCTTT; CDR3aa: CASRPTGGENTEAFF
v_gene: TRBV9; j_gene: TRBJ2-7; d_gene: TRBD2; abundance: NA; CDR3nt: TGTGCCAGCAGCGTAGGAGCGGGAGGGTACTCCTACGAGCAGTACTTC; CDR3aa: CASSVGAGGYSYEQYF
v_gene: TRBV6-1; j_gene: TRBJ1-4; d_gene: NA; abundance: NA; CDR3nt: TGTGCCAGCAGTGAAACCCGAGAGGCTGGTGAAAAACTGTTTTTT; CDR3aa: CASSETREAGEKLFF
v_gene: TRBV5-5; j_gene: TRBJ1-1; d_gene: NA; abundance: NA; CDR3nt: TGTGCCAGCAGCAACGGACAGTACACTGAAGCTTTCTTT; CDR3aa: CASSNGQYTEAFF
v_gene: TRBV5-1; j_gene: TRBJ2-1; d_gene: TRBD2; abundance: NA; CDR3nt: TGCGCCAGCAGCTCCTCACTAGCGGGAGGGCCGAATGAGCAGTTCTTC; CDR3aa: CASSSSLAGGPNEQFF
v_gene: TRBV7-6; j_gene: TRBJ1-3; d_gene: TRBD1; abundance: NA; CDR3nt: TGTGCCAGCAGCTTAGGAGGCGGACAGGGGAACTCTGGAAACACCATATATTTT; CDR3aa: CASSLGGGQGNSGNTIYF
v_gene: TRBV9; j_gene: TRBJ1-4; d_gene: NA; abundance: NA; CDR3nt: TGTGCCAGCACCCCTACGGGTGCAACTAATGAAAAACTGTTTTTT; CDR3aa: CASTPTGATNEKLFF
v_gene: TRBV11-3; j_gene: TRBJ2-1; d_gene: TRBD2; abundance: NA; CDR3nt: TGTGCCAGCAGCTTCGGCGGGACTAGCAATGAGCAGTTCTTC; CDR3aa: CASSFGGTSNEQFF
v_gene: TRBV4-2; j_gene: TRBJ1-2; d_gene: NA; abundance: NA; CDR3nt: TGTGCCAGCAGCCAAGATTCAGGCCCCTATGGCTACACCTTC; CDR3aa: CASSQDSGPYGYTF
v_gene: TRBV6-1; j_gene: TRBJ2-7; d_gene: NA; abundance: NA; CDR3nt: TGTGCCAGCAGTGCGCTCCCCGGGGGGGGACAGGGATACGAGCAGTACTTC; CDR3aa: CASSALPGGGQGYEQYF
v_gene: TRBV4-2; j_gene: TRBJ1-1; d_gene: TRBD1; abundance: NA; CDR3nt: TGTGCCAGCAGCCATTTCCGGACAGGGTTGAACACTGAAGCTTTCTTT; CDR3aa: CASSHFRTGLNTEAFF
v_gene: TRBV25-1; j_gene: TRBJ1-4; d_gene: NA; abundance: few; CDR3nt: TGTGCCAGCAGTGCGGCGACAGCAACTAATGAAAAACTGTTTTTT; CDR3aa: CASSAATATNEKLFF